Each of the 28 T cell receptor beta chains below was sequenced from the same sample in a study of PD-L1 blockade in urothelial cancer. Indicated time point: pretreatment peripheral blood. Clones were sequenced by immunoSEQ multiplex PCR, and TCRdb holds only the in-frame ones, with some missing. The table has about 87,000 clones, around 90% seen once; the top ten hold over 0.95%. The sample consisted of PBMCs, taken around atezolizumab (anti-PD-L1) treatment. Every receptor here comes from a woman of 80 years or more with urothelial cancer.

CDR3 sequence reads: CASKGRTGVDQPQHF. DNA for the CDR3: TGTGCCAGCAAAGGTCGGACAGGGGTCGATCAGCCCCAGCATTTT. The chain has TRBV6-1 and TRBJ1-5; 9 bases line up with TRBD1. Germline V gene data show CDR1 as MNHNS and CDR2 as SASEGT. J gave up 5 bases and V 7 bases, and 9 bases lay outside the gene matches. The CDR3 runs to 15 residues.

CDR3 nucleotide sequence: TGTGCCAGCAGCTTAGAAGGGCGGCTAGCGGACGAGCAGTACTTC. Protein sequence: CASSLEGRLADEQYF. The chain combines TRBV7-9 with TRBJ2-7; TRBD2 aligns across 7 bases. Trimming cost V 1 base and J 5 bases; bases outside gene matches: 8. Germline loops: CDR1 SEHNR, CDR2 FQNEAQ (reference sequence). The CDR3 is made up of 15 amino acids.

This sequence joins TRBV6-1 and TRBJ2-7; TRBD2 might be the D (5 bases). CDR3 length equals 17 residues. The germline gives CDR1 MNHNS, CDR2 SASEGT. V gave up 2 bases and J gave up 3 bases, with 20 bases separating them. The CDR3 DNA is TGTGCCAGCAGTGAAAGAACCCCGGAGGACGGGTTCTACGAGCAGTACTTC. It encodes CASSERTPEDGFYEQYF.

J is TRBJ1-5 and V is TRBV19; D uncertain. CDR3 length equals 14 residues. Trimming took off 2 bases at V and 7 bases at J, with 12 bases between the two ends. CDR1 is LNHDA, CDR2 SQIVND, per germline (reference sequence). The CDR3 reads CASSILDYLQPQHF. CDR3 sequence (DNA): TGTGCCAGTAGTATACTGGACTATTTGCAGCCCCAGCATTTT.

The chain couples TRBV27 to TRBJ2-6; 8 nucleotides line up with TRBD1. Germline loops: CDR1 MNHEY, CDR2 SMNVEV (reference sequence). Trimming at V came to 5 bases and at J to 0 bases, leaving 9 bases not matched to a gene. This CDR3 spans 18 amino acids. The chain's CDR3 is CASSLSTGAGSGANVLTF. The DNA for the CDR3 is TGTGCCAGCAGTCTCTCGACAGGGGCGGGCTCTGGGGCCAACGTCCTGACTTTC.

The chain links TRBV6-5 to TRBJ1-2; no definite D call. V lost 5 bases and J 0 bases, leaving 13 bases between the germline ends. Germline V gene sequence: CDR1 MNHEY, CDR2 SVGAGI. The CDR3 is made up of 15 amino acids. The CDR3 spells CASSATVLPNYGYTF. The CDR3, as DNA: TGTGCCAGCAGTGCCACAGTCCTGCCTAACTATGGCTACACCTTC.

V usage is TRBV11-3 and J usage is TRBJ2-1; D remains ambiguous. Germline V gives CDR1 SGHNT, CDR2 YENEEA. With 5 bases removed from V and 0 bases from J, the gap between germline ends came to 14 bases. This CDR3 region has 16 residues. CDR3 sequence (DNA): TGTGCCAGCAGCCAAGGAGCGCCAAGCTCCTACAATGAGCAGTTCTTC. Translation: CASSQGAPSSYNEQFF.

The chain has TRBV6-1 and TRBJ2-1; 14 bases align to TRBD2. Trimming took 6 bases from V and 6 from J; bases not matched to a gene: 4. This CDR3 has 15 residues. Germline lookup yields CDR1 MNHNS and CDR2 SASEGT. The CDR3 protein is CASSETSGRVNEQFF. The CDR3 nucleotides are TGTGCCAGCAGCGAGACTAGCGGGAGGGTCAATGAGCAGTTCTTC.

The chain joins TRBV6-1 to TRBJ2-2, with D uncertain. Trimming shortened V by 6 bases and J by 6 bases, and 11 bases separated the two germline ends. The CDR3 contains 13 residues. Germline V gives CDR1 MNHNS, CDR2 SASEGT. The CDR3 protein is CASRPLRAGELFF. In nucleotides, the CDR3 is TGTGCCAGCAGACCTCTCCGGGCCGGGGAGCTGTTTTTT.

The rearrangement joins TRBV5-1 to TRBJ2-2, with a weak D call TRBD2 (5 bases). The germline gives CDR1 SGHRS, CDR2 YFSETQ. V lost 0 bases to trimming and J lost 5 bases, with 11 bases between them. The CDR3 extends over 15 amino acids. The CDR3 bases are TGCGCCAGCAGCTTGGAGTTGGGGAGTACCGGGGAGCTGTTTTTT. Translating it yields CASSLELGSTGELFF.

This rearrangement joins TRBV7-3 to TRBJ1-4; tentative D call: TRBD1 (5 bases). V was cut by 6 bases and J by 0 bases, with 14 bases left in between. Germline assignment: CDR1 SGHTA and CDR2 FQGTGA. CDR3 length: 16 residues. The CDR3 DNA sequence: TGTGCCAGCAGGTACACGTGGGGCGCAACTAATGAAAAACTGTTTTTT. It specifies CASRYTWGATNEKLFF. Using reference TRBV7-3 and TRBJ1-4 for the parts outside the CDR3, the full variable domain is GAGVSQTPSNKVTEKGKYVELRCDPISGHTALYWYRQSLGQGPEFLIYFQGTGAADDSGLPNDRFFAVRPEGSVSTLKIQRTERGDSAVYLCASRYTWGATNEKLFFGSGTQLSVL.

The chain is built from TRBV18 and TRBJ2-5; no clear D. V was trimmed by 2 bases and J by 1 base, leaving 5 bases between them. CDR3 length: 13 residues. Germline lookup yields CDR1 KGHSH and CDR2 LQKENI. In DNA, the CDR3 is TGTGCCAGCTCACCAGGCTTCCAAGAGACCCAGTACTTC. Its protein is CASSPGFQETQYF.

The CDR3 region is CASRLNTVQETQYF. The CDR3 coding sequence is TGTGCCAGCAGGCTGAATACAGTCCAAGAGACCCAGTACTTC. This chain joins TRBV27 and TRBJ2-5; D not certain. The CDR3 has 14 residues. Trimming cost V 6 bases and J 1 base, with 12 bases left between them. Germline assignment: CDR1 MNHEY and CDR2 SMNVEV (reference sequence).

The gene calls are TRBV29-1 and TRBJ1-1; TRBD1 matches 9 bases. Germline loops: CDR1 SQVTM, CDR2 ANQGSEA. The CDR3 has 16 residues. Trimming removed 5 bases from V and 4 bases from J; junction bases left unmatched: 14. Here the CDR3 DNA reads TGCAGCGTTCGGGACAGGGAAAGACTTGGAAGCACTGAAGCTTTCTTT. Encoded protein: CSVRDRERLGSTEAFF.

This chain joins TRBV14 and TRBJ2-1; maybe TRBD2 (5 bases). This CDR3 region has 13 residues. The V end lost 4 bases, the J end lost 3 bases, and 7 bases lay between the germline ends. Germline CDR1 and CDR2: SGHDN and FVKESK. This chain's CDR3 is CASSRRLYNEQFF. The CDR3 bases are TGTGCCAGCAGCCGGAGGCTCTACAATGAGCAGTTCTTC.

The chain recombines TRBV30 with TRBJ2-7, with D possibly TRBD1 on 6 matching bases. This CDR3 contains 14 residues. The germline V and J ends were trimmed by 5 bases and 0 bases, with 14 bases remaining between them. The germline gives CDR1 GTSNPN, CDR2 SVGIG (reference sequence). The CDR3 DNA follows: TGTGCCTGGCCCCCGGGACACAGCTCCTACGAGCAGTACTTC. This translates into CAWPPGHSSYEQYF.

The chain joins TRBV7-9 to TRBJ2-2; 10 nucleotides line up with TRBD2. V trimming: 5 bases; J trimming: 3 bases; junction bases outside the gene matches: 6. Germline CDR1 SEHNR, CDR2 FQNEAQ (reference sequence). This CDR3 contains 16 residues. CDR3 region: CASSPSGSGYTGELFF. The CDR3 region has the DNA TGTGCCAGCAGCCCTAGCGGGAGCGGGTACACCGGGGAGCTGTTTTTT.

The rearrangement links TRBV7-9 to TRBJ1-3; no firm D call. The ends were cut back, 5 bases at V and 2 bases at J, with 13 bases in the middle. Per the germline V gene, CDR1 is SEHNR and CDR2 is FQNEAQ (reference sequence). The CDR3 extends over 15 amino acids. CDR3 sequence: CASSILSGTGNTIYF. Written as DNA, the CDR3 is TGTGCCAGCAGCATTCTTTCGGGAACTGGAAACACCATATATTTT.

The chain joins TRBV5-1 to TRBJ1-2; 7 bases align to TRBD1. Germline V CDR1 and CDR2: SGHRS, YFSETQ. The CDR3 is 13 residues long. The trim removed 4 bases at V and 2 bases at J, leaving 2 bases unmatched. CDR3 protein: CASSPGQNYGYTF. The CDR3 bases are TGCGCCAGCAGCCCGGGACAGAACTATGGCTACACCTTC.

V usage is TRBV14 and J usage is TRBJ1-1; maybe TRBD1 (5 bases). Germline values: CDR1 SGHDN, CDR2 FVKESK. V was clipped by 3 bases and J by 4 bases, with 9 bases between them. The CDR3 extends over 13 amino acids. Here the CDR3 DNA reads TGTGCCAGCAGCCAGGGGCAGGGCACTGAAGCTTTCTTT. This sequence encodes CASSQGQGTEAFF.

The rearrangement uses TRBV5-6 and TRBJ2-7; D is possibly TRBD2 (6 bases). The CDR3 loop spans 12 amino acids. CDR1 and CDR2 from the germline V gene are SGHDT and YYEEEE. Trimming removed 5 bases at V and 4 bases at J, with 10 bases between. The CDR3 here is CASRAGRYEQYF. As DNA, the CDR3 is TGTGCCAGCAGGGCGGGAAGGTACGAGCAGTACTTC.

This chain uses TRBV4-1 with TRBJ2-2, with D perhaps matching TRBD2 (6 bases). Germline CDR1 MGHRA, CDR2 YSYEKL. The CDR3 contains 16 residues. V lost 1 base and J 2 bases, leaving 11 bases between the germline ends. The CDR3 loop reads CASSQGVSGNTGELFF. CDR3 in DNA: TGCGCCAGCAGCCAAGGGGTTAGCGGAAACACCGGGGAGCTGTTTTTT.

The genes are TRBV6-5 and TRBJ2-1, with a weak D call TRBD1 (5 bases). V lost 2 bases and J 8 bases, leaving 13 bases between the germline ends. The germline V gene encodes CDR1 MNHEY and CDR2 SVGAGI. The CDR3 spans 14 residues. CDR3 protein: CASSYRSGQDEQFF. The CDR3 DNA is TGTGCCAGCAGTTACCGGTCAGGGCAGGATGAGCAGTTCTTC.

This chain connects TRBV4-1 to TRBJ2-1; D call uncertain. Germline values: CDR1 MGHRA, CDR2 YSYEKL. V lost 4 bases to trimming and J lost 0 bases, with 4 bases between them. This CDR3 is 13 amino acids long. In nucleotides, the CDR3 is TGCGCCAGCAGCCCCAGCTCCTACAATGAGCAGTTCTTC. Residues: CASSPSSYNEQFF.

This sequence joins TRBV6-1 and TRBJ2-5; tentative D call: TRBD2 (5 bases). The germline gives CDR1 MNHNS, CDR2 SASEGT. The V gene lost 2 bases and the J gene lost 5 bases, with 15 bases spanning the gap. The CDR3 has 15 residues. CDR3 amino acids: CASSEMRLEGETQYF. For the CDR3, the DNA is TGTGCCAGCAGTGAAATGCGACTCGAGGGCGAGACCCAGTACTTC.

The count of this clone is one. V and J are TRBV5-5 and TRBJ1-1; the match to TRBD1 covers 8 bases. Looked up from germline, CDR1 is SGHKS and CDR2 is YYEKEE (reference sequence). Trimming took 3 bases from V and 5 from J; bases not matched to a gene: 6. The CDR3 runs to 14 residues. This CDR3 reads CASSWGQAATEAFF. The DNA of the CDR3 is TGTGCCAGCAGCTGGGGACAGGCGGCGACTGAAGCTTTCTTT.

This clone appeared once. This chain joins TRBV28 and TRBJ2-7, with D hard to call. Per the germline V gene, CDR1 is MDHEN and CDR2 is SYDVKM. The CDR3 totals 12 residues. Trimming cost V 6 bases and J 3 bases, with 9 bases left between them. CDR3 in DNA: TGTGCCAGCAGCCTCAGTGACTACGAGCAGTACTTC. It translates to CASSLSDYEQYF.

The CDR3 sequence is CASSWEWEGDTQYF. As DNA, the CDR3 is TGCGCCAGCAGCTGGGAGTGGGAGGGAGATACGCAGTATTTT. The chain combines TRBV5-1 with TRBJ2-3, with TRBD2 identical over 7 bases. This CDR3 comprises 14 residues. The ends lost 3 bases at V and 5 bases at J; junction bases unmatched: 6. Germline CDR1 and CDR2: SGHRS and YFSETQ.